Listed below are T cell receptor beta chains from one sample, sequenced in a study of T cell responses to AZD1222 COVID-19 vaccine. The table came from immunoSEQ multiplex PCR; TCRdb's copy has only in-frame clones and leaves some out. Here the sample spans around 170,000 clones, just over 90% being singletons. The sequencing here drew on peripheral blood, taken on day 0 of AZD1222 vaccination. These receptors all stem from an adult in good health. CDR3s include the opening cysteine and the closing phenylalanine or tryptophan. Each record gives: clone size, V gene, D gene, J gene, CDR3 DNA, CDR3 protein. D genes are given only for firm matches. Expanded clones are given a class, and other clones once, few, many or no size at all.

.,TRBV7-9,.,TRBJ2-7,TGTGCCAGCAGCTTATATCCACCCGGGGAGCAGTACTTC,CASSLYPPGEQYF
.,TRBV28,.,TRBJ1-2,TGTGCCAGCAGTCCCCCTCGTATTTCGGGGGGCTATGGCTACACCTTC,CASSPPRISGGYGYTF
.,TRBV27,.,TRBJ1-3,TGTGCCAGCAGTTTAGCGGGGACTGGAAACACCATATATTTT,CASSLAGTGNTIYF
.,TRBV19,.,TRBJ1-1,TGTGCCAGTACCTTGAGGGGAGCCCTGAGCACTGAAGCTTTCTTT,CASTLRGALSTEAFF
.,TRBV28,TRBD1,TRBJ1-2,TGTGCCAGCAGTTTACTGACAGGGGTTAATGGCTACACCTTC,CASSLLTGVNGYTF
.,TRBV3-1/TRBV3-2,TRBD1,TRBJ1-1,TGTGCCAGCAGTCTTCAGGGGGGTGGCACTGAAGCTTTCTTT,CASSLQGGGTEAFF
.,TRBV6-5,.,TRBJ1-1,TGTGCCAGCAAGGAGGGTACGTGGGCGGAAGCTTTCTTT,CASKEGTWAEAFF
.,TRBV4-1,TRBD2,TRBJ2-7,TGCGCCAGCACGCCGGGACTAGGTTCCATGGAGCAGTACTTC,CASTPGLGSMEQYF
.,TRBV7-8,.,TRBJ1-5,TGTGCCAGCAGCCACGGGGGGGGTCCTGCTCAGCCCCAGCATTTT,CASSHGGGPAQPQHF
.,TRBV30,.,TRBJ2-1,TGTGCCTGGAGCTCAGGGACGAGCTCCTACAATGAGCAGTTCTTC,CAWSSGTSSYNEQFF
.,TRBV5-1,.,TRBJ1-1,TGCGCCAGCAGCTCTGGCGGGTACCCAGAAGCTTTCTTT,CASSSGGYPEAFF
.,TRBV10-2,.,TRBJ1-2,TGCGCCAGCAGTGAGGGGACGTTACCTAACTATGGCTACACCTTC,CASSEGTLPNYGYTF
.,TRBV5-6,TRBD2,TRBJ2-5,TGTGCCAGCAGCTCGGGACTAGCGGGGGAGTACCAAGAGACCCAGTACTTC,CASSSGLAGEYQETQYF
.,TRBV27,.,TRBJ1-5,TGTGCCAGCAGCGTATGGGGCAATCAGCCCCAGCATTTT,CASSVWGNQPQHF
.,TRBV5-1,TRBD2,TRBJ2-3,TGCGCCAGCAGCCACGGGACTAGCGGGGGTTCGGATACGCAGTATTTT,CASSHGTSGGSDTQYF
.,TRBV9,TRBD2,TRBJ2-3,TGTGCCAGCAGCGCGGGACTAGCGGGATTCACAGATACGCAGTATTTT,CASSAGLAGFTDTQYF
.,TRBV15,TRBD1,TRBJ2-5,TGTGCCACTGGGATGGACAGGAAAGAGACCCAGTACTTC,CATGMDRKETQYF
.,TRBV6-5,.,TRBJ1-4,TGTGCAAGCCAACGGGAGAATTGGGAAAAACTGTTTTTT,CASQRENWEKLFF
.,TRBV9,.,TRBJ1-2,TGTGCCAGTAGTGCGGTCGACAGCTATGGCTACACCTTC,CASSAVDSYGYTF
.,TRBV7-2,TRBD2,TRBJ2-3,TGTGCCAGCAGCCGCGGACTAGCGGCAGATACGCAGTATTTT,CASSRGLAADTQYF
.,TRBV6-2/TRBV6-3,.,TRBJ1-5,TGTGCCAGCAGTTACAGAGGTATCAATCAGCCCCAGCATTTT,CASSYRGINQPQHF
.,TRBV20-1,.,TRBJ1-2,TGCAGTGTCCGGGGAGGCTACACCTTC,CSVRGGYTF
.,TRBV19,.,TRBJ2-7,TGTGCCAGTAGTAGGGGCCTTGCCTACGAGCAGTACTTC,CASSRGLAYEQYF
.,TRBV10-1,.,TRBJ2-4,TGCGCCAGCAGTGAGTCGGGGGGAAACATTCAGTACTTC,CASSESGGNIQYF
.,TRBV6-5,.,TRBJ2-3,TGTGCCAGCATTGTGGGGGGGCTCACAGATACGCAGTATTTT,CASIVGGLTDTQYF
.,TRBV2,TRBD2,TRBJ2-2,TGTGCCAGCAGTGTTGTCGGGGGGGCCCCCGGGGAGCTGTTTTTT,CASSVVGGAPGELFF
.,TRBV5-1,TRBD1,TRBJ2-1,TGCGCCAGCAGCTCGACGGACAGGGAAGACAATGAGCAGTTCTTC,CASSSTDREDNEQFF
.,TRBV7-8,TRBD1,TRBJ1-6,TGTGCCAGCAGCTTAGCACGGGACAGCAAGAATTCACCCCTCCACTTT,CASSLARDSKNSPLHF
.,TRBV3-1/TRBV3-2,TRBD1,TRBJ1-1,TGTGCCAGCAGACAATTCCAGATAGGGGGCTTAACTGAAGCTTTCTTT,CASRQFQIGGLTEAFF
once,TRBV5-8,TRBD1,TRBJ1-4,TGTGCCTCACCCTCCGGGACAGCTAATGAAAAACTGTTTTTT,CASPSGTANEKLFF
.,TRBV9,.,TRBJ1-2,TGTGCCAGCACTTCAGGGCCTAATCTAGCTAACTATGGCTACACCTTC,CASTSGPNLANYGYTF
.,TRBV28,.,TRBJ2-5,TGTGCCAGCAGAGTGAGGGGAGAGACCCAGTACTTC,CASRVRGETQYF
.,TRBV18,.,TRBJ1-6,TGTGCCAGCTCACCACAGGACGGGGATAATTCACCCCTCCACTTT,CASSPQDGDNSPLHF
once,TRBV5-6,TRBD1,TRBJ1-1,TGTGCCAGCAGCTTCACAGGGGGCAAAGCTTTCTTT,CASSFTGGKAFF
.,TRBV7-3,TRBD2,TRBJ2-7,TGTGCCAGCAGCTTACAGCGCGGGGGGGCCTACGAGCAGTACTTC,CASSLQRGGAYEQYF
.,TRBV18,.,TRBJ1-1,TGTGCCAGCAAAGGGGAAGCGCCCGTTGAAGGTGAAGCTTTCTTT,CASKGEAPVEGEAFF
.,TRBV3-1/TRBV3-2,.,TRBJ2-2,TGTGCCAGCAGCTCACCGAACACCGGGGAGCTGTTTTTT,CASSSPNTGELFF
.,TRBV29-1,.,TRBJ1-2,TGCAGCTCGACAGAGAACTATGGCTACACCTTC,CSSTENYGYTF
.,TRBV5-1,TRBD1,TRBJ1-1,TGCGCCAGCAGCCTTCCTCGACAGGGAGGAACTGAAGCTTTCTTT,CASSLPRQGGTEAFF
few,TRBV28,.,TRBJ2-3,TGTGCCAGCAGTTTCGGGGGGCCTAGCACAGATACGCAGTATTTT,CASSFGGPSTDTQYF
.,TRBV6-5,TRBD1,TRBJ1-6,TGTGCCAGCAGTTACGAGAGGACAGGGGAGAATTCACCCCTCCACTTT,CASSYERTGENSPLHF
.,TRBV10-3,.,TRBJ2-2,TGTGCCTCCCGTGGCCACGAGGACACCGGGGAGCTGTTTTTT,CASRGHEDTGELFF
once,TRBV27,.,TRBJ2-4,TGTGCCAGCAGTGCAAAGCTAGCCAAAAACATTCAGTACTTC,CASSAKLAKNIQYF
.,TRBV7-9,.,TRBJ2-1,TGTGCCAGCAGCTTAGGGGTCCCTCCGGATGAGCAGTTCTTC,CASSLGVPPDEQFF
.,TRBV4-2,.,TRBJ1-2,TGTGCCAGCAGCCAAGATCTGTTGGACAGAGTCTATGGCTACACCTTC,CASSQDLLDRVYGYTF
once,TRBV27,TRBD1,TRBJ1-1,TGTGCCAGCAGTTCCGGGACAGGGAACACTGAAGCTTTCTTT,CASSSGTGNTEAFF
.,TRBV7-8,.,TRBJ1-2,TGTGCCAGCAGCTTATCCGCAGGGTCAGGCTATGGCTACACCTTC,CASSLSAGSGYGYTF